The clone carrying this TCR beta chain was detected once. The antigen remains undetermined. Sequencing was performed with immunoSEQ multiplex PCR; in TCRdb, only in-frame clones are kept and a portion is missing. The sample has approximately 94,000 clones; roughly 80% are singletons. Germline V gives CDR1 LNHNV, CDR2 YYDKDF (reference sequence). With 5 bases removed from V and 5 bases from J, the gap between germline ends came to 8 bases. CDR3 length: 12 residues. CTLA-4 blockade with ipilimumab, together with focal radiation, was given to patients with chemo-refractory metastatic non-small-cell lung cancer. The sample belongs to a study of radiotherapy plus CTLA-4 blockade in lung cancer. Across the whole study: An objective response was seen in 15% to 20% of patients, and disease control in about 31%.

Study-wide findings and caveats: Blood-borne expansion of tumor-derived TCR clones followed radiotherapy plus ipilimumab. Best predicting response, reportedly, were early blood T cell clone dynamics, with interferon-beta.

The input for sequencing was peripheral blood, taken from a patient treated with radiotherapy plus ipilimumab. The sequence came from a human donor with non-small cell lung cancer that progressed on radiotherapy plus ipilimumab. The rearrangement joins TRBV15 to TRBJ2-3; D not resolved. CDR3 protein: CATSLAGDTQYF. Written as DNA, the CDR3 is TGTGCCACCAGCTTAGCAGGAGATACGCAGTATTTT.